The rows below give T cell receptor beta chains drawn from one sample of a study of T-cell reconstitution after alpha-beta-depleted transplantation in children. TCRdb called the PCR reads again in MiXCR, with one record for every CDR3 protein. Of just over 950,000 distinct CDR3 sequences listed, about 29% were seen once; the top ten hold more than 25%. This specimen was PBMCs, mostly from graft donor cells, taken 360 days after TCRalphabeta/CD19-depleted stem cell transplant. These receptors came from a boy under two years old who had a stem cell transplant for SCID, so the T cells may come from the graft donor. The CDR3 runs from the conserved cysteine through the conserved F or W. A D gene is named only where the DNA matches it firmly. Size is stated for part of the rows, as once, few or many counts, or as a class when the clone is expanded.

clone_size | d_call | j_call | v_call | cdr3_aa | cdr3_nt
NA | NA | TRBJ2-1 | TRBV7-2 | CASSIRGDILQEQFF | TGTGCCAGCAGCATACGGGGGGACATCCTTCAGGAGCAGTTCTTC
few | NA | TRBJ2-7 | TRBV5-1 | CASSTGQSVSYEQYF | TGCGCCAGCAGTACCGGACAGAGCGTCTCCTACGAGCAGTACTTC
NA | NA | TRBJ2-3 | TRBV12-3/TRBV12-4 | CASSFGVPLGADTQYF | TGTGCCAGCAGTTTTGGGGTACCCCTCGGGGCAGATACGCAGTATTTT
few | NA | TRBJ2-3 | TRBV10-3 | CAISGGRRDGKADTQYF | TGTGCCATCAGCGGAGGGCGGAGGGACGGGAAGGCAGATACGCAGTATTTT
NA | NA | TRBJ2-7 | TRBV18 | CASSPIKGFFYYEQYF | TGTGCCAGCTCACCAATTAAGGGTTTTTTTTACTACGAGCAGTACTTC
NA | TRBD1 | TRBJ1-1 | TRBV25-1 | CASGQESSVPRPAEAFF | TGTGCCAGCGGACAGGAGAGTTCGGTGCCCCGACCAGCTGAAGCTTTCTTT
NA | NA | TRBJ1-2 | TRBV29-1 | CSVVVVSGYTF | TGCAGCGTTGTCGTAGTCTCGGGCTACACCTTC
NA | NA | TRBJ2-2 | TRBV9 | CASRDRAGELFF | TGTGCCAGCAGGGACCGGGCGGGGGAGCTGTTTTTT
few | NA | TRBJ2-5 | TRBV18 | CASSPPVRETQYF | TGTGCCAGCTCACCACCGGTTCGGGAGACCCAGTACTTC
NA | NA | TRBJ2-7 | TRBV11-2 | CASSLDLVKWNYEQYF | TGTGCCAGCAGCTTAGATTTGGTTAAGTGGAACTACGAGCAGTACTTC
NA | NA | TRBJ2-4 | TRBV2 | CASSEAPVRKNIQYF | TGTGCCAGCAGTGAAGCGCCGGTTAGAAAAAACATTCAGTACTTC
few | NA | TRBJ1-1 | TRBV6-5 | CASSLDDRNTEAFF | TGTGCCAGCAGTTTAGACGACAGGAACACTGAAGCTTTCTTT
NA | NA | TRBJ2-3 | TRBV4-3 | CASSQDLRISTDTQYF | TGCGCCAGCAGCCAAGATCTAAGAATTAGCACAGATACGCAGTATTTT
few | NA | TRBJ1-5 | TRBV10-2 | CASSEPGPGEPQHF | TGCGCCAGCAGTGAACCCGGGCCGGGGGAGCCCCAGCATTTT
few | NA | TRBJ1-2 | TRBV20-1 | CSAPDYSQGSGYTF | TGCAGTGCTCCTGACTATTCACAGGGCAGCGGCTACACCTTC
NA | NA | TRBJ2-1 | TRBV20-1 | CSARDSPLRPYNEQFF | TGCAGTGCTAGAGATTCGCCCCTCCGCCCCTACAATGAGCAGTTCTTC
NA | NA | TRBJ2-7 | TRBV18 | CASSPTLSSYEQYF | TGTGCCAGCTCACCCACCCTGAGCTCCTACGAGCAGTACTTC
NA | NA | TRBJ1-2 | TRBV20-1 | CSASSGTSYGYTF | TGCAGTGCTAGTAGTGGGACAAGCTATGGCTACACCTTC
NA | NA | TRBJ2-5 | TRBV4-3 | CASSQDTGRGETQYF | TGCGCCAGCAGCCAAGATACGGGAAGGGGAGAGACCCAGTACTTC
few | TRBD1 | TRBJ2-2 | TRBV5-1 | CASSLNPIYRGTGELFF | TGCGCCAGCAGTTTGAACCCGATATACAGGGGGACCGGGGAGCTGTTTTTT
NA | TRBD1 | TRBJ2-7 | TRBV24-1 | CATMDRGPPYEQYF | TGTGCCACCATGGACAGGGGGCCTCCCTACGAGCAGTACTTC
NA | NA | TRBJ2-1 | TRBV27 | CASSLYPSPSSYNEQFF | TGTGCCAGCAGTTTATACCCTAGCCCCAGCTCCTACAATGAGCAGTTCTTC
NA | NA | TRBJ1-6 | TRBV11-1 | CASSSHVGRRSPLHF | TGTGCCAGCAGCTCACATGTGGGCAGGAGATCACCCCTCCACTTT
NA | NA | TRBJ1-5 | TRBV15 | CATRDRDPLEPQHF | TGTGCCACCAGGGACAGAGACCCCTTGGAGCCCCAGCATTTT
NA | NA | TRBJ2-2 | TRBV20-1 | CSARDRIANTGELFF | TGCAGTGCTAGAGATCGGATCGCGAACACCGGGGAGCTGTTTTTT
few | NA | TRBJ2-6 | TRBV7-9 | CASSLYSNERANVLTF | TGTGCCAGCAGCTTATACAGCAATGAGAGGGCCAACGTCCTGACTTTC
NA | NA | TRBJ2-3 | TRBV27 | CASSLRLPPTQYF | TGTGCCAGCAGTTTACGGCTACCCCCCACGCAGTATTTT
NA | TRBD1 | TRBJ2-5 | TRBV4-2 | CASSQRPRQGRGETQYF | TGTGCCAGCAGCCAGCGGCCCCGACAGGGCCGAGGAGAGACCCAGTACTTC
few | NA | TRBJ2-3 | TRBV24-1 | CATSDPAVRHTQYF | TGTGCCACCAGTGATCCTGCAGTCCGCCATACGCAGTATTTT
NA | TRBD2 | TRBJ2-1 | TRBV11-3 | CASTKRGGHNEQFF | TGTGCCAGCACCAAGCGGGGGGGCCACAATGAGCAGTTCTTC
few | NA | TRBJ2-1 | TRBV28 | CASSLGAPWGTRGGEQFF | TGTGCCAGCAGTTTAGGAGCTCCGTGGGGGACACGTGGGGGTGAGCAGTTCTTC
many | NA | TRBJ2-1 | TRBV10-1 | CASSAGGAYNEQFF | TGCGCCAGCAGCGCAGGGGGGGCCTACAATGAGCAGTTCTTC
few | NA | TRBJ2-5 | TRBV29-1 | CSVARGEIETQYF | TGCAGCGTTGCTAGGGGCGAGATAGAGACCCAGTACTTC
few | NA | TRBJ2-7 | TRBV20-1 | CSASSGLSYEQYF | TGCAGTGCTAGTTCGGGTCTTTCCTACGAGCAGTACTTC
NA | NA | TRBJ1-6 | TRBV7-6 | CASSRREMRSPLHF | TGTGCCAGCAGCCGAAGGGAGATGAGGTCACCCCTCCACTTT
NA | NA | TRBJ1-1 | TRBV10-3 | CAISVGGTEAFF | TGTGCCATCAGTGTCGGTGGCACTGAAGCTTTCTTT
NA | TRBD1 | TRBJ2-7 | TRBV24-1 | CAPPRWQGVIYEQYF | TGTGCCCCCCCCCGTTGGCAGGGGGTTATCTACGAGCAGTACTTC
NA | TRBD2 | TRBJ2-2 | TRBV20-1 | CSASRSGRVTGELFF | TGCAGTGCTAGTCGGTCAGGGAGGGTTACCGGGGAGCTGTTTTTT